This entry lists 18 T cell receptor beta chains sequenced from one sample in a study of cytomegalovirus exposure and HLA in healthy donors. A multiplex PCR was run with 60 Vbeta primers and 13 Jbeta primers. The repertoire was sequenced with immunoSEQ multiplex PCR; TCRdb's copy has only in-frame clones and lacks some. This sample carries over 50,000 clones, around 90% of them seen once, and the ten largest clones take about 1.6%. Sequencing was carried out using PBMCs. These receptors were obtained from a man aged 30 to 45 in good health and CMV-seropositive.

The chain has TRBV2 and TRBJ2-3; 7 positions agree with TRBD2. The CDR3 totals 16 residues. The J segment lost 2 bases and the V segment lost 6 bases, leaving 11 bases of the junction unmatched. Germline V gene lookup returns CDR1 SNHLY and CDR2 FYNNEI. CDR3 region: CASRYGASGYTDTQYF. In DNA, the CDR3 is TGTGCCAGCAGGTACGGGGCTAGCGGATACACAGATACGCAGTATTTT.

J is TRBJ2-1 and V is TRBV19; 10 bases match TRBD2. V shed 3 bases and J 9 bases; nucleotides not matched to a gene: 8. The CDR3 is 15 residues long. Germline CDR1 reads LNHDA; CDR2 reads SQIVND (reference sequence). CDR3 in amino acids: CASSILAGDELEQFF. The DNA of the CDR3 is TGTGCCAGTAGTATCCTAGCGGGAGATGAGCTTGAGCAGTTCTTC.

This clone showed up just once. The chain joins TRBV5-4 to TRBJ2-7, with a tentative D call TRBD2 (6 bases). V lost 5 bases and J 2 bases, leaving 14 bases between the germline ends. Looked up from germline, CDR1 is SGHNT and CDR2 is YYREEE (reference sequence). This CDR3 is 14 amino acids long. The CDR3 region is CASSLSRETYEQYF. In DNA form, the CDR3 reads TGTGCCAGCAGTTTATCCCGGGAGACCTACGAGCAGTACTTC.

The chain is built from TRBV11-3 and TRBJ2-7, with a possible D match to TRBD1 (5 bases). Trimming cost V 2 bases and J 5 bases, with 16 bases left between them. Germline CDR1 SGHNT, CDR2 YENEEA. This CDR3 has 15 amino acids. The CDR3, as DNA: TGTGCCAGCAGCTTATCTCCAGCCAGGGCAGACGAGCAGTACTTC. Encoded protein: CASSLSPARADEQYF.

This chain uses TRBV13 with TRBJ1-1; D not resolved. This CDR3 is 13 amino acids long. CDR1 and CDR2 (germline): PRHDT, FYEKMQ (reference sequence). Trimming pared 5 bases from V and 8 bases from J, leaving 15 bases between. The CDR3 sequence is CASSPRKAEEAFF. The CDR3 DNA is TGTGCCAGCAGCCCTAGGAAGGCGGAGGAAGCTTTCTTT. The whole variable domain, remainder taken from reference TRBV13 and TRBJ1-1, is AAGVIQSPRHLIKEKRETATLKCYPIPRHDTVYWYQQGPGQDPQFLISFYEKMQSDKGSIPDRFSAQQFSDYHSELNMSSLELGDSALYFCASSPRKAEEAFFGQGTRLTVV.

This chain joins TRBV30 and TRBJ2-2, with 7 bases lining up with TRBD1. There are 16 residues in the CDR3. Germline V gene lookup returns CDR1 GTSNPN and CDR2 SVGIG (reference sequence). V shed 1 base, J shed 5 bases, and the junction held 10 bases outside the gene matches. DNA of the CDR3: TGTGCCTGGAGTGCCCCGGACAGGCGAATTACCGGGGAGCTGTTTTTT. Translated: CAWSAPDRRITGELFF.

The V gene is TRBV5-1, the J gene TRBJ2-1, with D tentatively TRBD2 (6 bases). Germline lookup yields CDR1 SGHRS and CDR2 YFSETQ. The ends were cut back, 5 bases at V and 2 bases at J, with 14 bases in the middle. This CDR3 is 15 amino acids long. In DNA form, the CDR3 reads TGCGCCAGCAGGGGCGGGACGGAAACCTACAATGAGCAGTTCTTC. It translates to CASRGGTETYNEQFF.

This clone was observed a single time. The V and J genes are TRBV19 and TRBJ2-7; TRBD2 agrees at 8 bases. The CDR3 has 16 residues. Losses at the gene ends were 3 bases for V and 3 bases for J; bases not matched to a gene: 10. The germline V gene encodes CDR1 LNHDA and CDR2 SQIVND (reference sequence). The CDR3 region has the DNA TGTGCCAGTAGTATCATAACTAGCGGAGGAAACTACGAGCAGTACTTC. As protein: CASSIITSGGNYEQYF.

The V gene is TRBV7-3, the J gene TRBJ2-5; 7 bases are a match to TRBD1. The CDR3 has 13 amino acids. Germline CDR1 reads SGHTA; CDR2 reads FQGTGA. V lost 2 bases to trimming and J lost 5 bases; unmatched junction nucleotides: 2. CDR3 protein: CASSLDRVETQYF. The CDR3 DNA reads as TGTGCCAGCAGCTTAGACAGGGTGGAGACCCAGTACTTC.

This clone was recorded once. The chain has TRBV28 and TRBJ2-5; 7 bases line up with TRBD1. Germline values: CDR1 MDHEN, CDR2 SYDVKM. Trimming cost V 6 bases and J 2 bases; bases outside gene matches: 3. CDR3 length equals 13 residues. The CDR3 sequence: CASSQGQQETQYF. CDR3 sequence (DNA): TGTGCCAGCAGCCAGGGACAGCAAGAGACCCAGTACTTC.

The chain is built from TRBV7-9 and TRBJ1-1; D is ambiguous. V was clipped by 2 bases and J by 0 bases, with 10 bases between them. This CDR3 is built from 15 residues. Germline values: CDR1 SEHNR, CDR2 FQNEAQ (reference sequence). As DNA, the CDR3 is TGTGCCAGCAGCTTAATGGGCATGGTGAACACTGAAGCTTTCTTT. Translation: CASSLMGMVNTEAFF.

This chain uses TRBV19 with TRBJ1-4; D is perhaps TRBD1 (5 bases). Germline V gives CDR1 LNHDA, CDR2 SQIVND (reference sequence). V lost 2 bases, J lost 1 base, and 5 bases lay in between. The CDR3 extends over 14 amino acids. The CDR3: CASSIQGTNEKLFF. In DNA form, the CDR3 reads TGTGCCAGTAGTATACAGGGAACTAATGAAAAACTGTTTTTT. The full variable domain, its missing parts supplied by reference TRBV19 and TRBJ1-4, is DGGITQSPKYLFRKEGQNVTLSCEQNLNHDAMYWYRQDPGQGLRLIYYSQIVNDFQKGDIAEGYSVSREKKESFPLTVTSAQKNPTAFYLCASSIQGTNEKLFFGSGTQLSVL.

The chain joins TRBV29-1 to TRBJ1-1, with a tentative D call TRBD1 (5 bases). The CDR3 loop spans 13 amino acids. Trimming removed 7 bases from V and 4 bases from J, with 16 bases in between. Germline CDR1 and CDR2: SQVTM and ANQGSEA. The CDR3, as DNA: TGCAGCGCCGCCCAGGGTACAATCACTGAAGCTTTCTTT. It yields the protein CSAAQGTITEAFF.

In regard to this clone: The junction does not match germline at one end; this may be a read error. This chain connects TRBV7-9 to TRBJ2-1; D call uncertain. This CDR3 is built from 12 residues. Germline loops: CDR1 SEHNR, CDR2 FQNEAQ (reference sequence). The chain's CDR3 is CSSSLYRNEQFF. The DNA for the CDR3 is TGTTCCAGCAGCTTGTATCGGAATGAGCAGTTCTTC.

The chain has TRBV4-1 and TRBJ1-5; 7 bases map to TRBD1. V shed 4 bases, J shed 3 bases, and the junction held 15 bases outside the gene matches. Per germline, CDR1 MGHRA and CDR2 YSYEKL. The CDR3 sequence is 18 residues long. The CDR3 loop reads CASSLTKVGQRINQPQHF. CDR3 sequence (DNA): TGCGCCAGCAGCCTCACAAAGGTGGGACAGAGGATCAATCAGCCCCAGCATTTT.

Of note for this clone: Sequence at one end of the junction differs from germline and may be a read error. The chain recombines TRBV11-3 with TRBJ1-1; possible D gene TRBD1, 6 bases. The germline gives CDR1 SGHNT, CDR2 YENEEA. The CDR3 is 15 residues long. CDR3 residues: CASSFSGRGDTETFF. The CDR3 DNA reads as TGTGCCAGCAGCTTTTCAGGGAGGGGGGACACTGAAACTTTCTTT.

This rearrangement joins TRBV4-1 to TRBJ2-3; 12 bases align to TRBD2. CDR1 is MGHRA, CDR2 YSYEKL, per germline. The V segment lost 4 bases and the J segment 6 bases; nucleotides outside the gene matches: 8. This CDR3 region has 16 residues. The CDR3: CASSPWASGRADTQYF. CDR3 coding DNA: TGCGCCAGCAGCCCCTGGGCTAGCGGGAGGGCGGATACGCAGTATTTT.

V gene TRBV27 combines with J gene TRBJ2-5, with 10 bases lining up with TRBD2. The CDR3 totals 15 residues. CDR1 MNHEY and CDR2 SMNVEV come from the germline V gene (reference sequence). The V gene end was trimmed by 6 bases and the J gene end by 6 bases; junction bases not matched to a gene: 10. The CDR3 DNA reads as TGTGCCAGCAGGATGATAGCGGGAGGAGCGAAGACCCAGTACTTC. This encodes CASRMIAGGAKTQYF.